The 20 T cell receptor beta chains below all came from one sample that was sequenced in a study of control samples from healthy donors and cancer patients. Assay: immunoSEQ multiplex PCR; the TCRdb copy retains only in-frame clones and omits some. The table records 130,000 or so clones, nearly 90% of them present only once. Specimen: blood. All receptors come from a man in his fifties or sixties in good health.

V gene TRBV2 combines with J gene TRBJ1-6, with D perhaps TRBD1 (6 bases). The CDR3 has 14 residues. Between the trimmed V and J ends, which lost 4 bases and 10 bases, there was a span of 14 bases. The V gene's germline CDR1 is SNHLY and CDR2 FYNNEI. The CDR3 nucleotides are TGTGCCAGCAGTGGGGACACCGGTAGATCACCCCTCCACTTT. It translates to CASSGDTGRSPLHF.

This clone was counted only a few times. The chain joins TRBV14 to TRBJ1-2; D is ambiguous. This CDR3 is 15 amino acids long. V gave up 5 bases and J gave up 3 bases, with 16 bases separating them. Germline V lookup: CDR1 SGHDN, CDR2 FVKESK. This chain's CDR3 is CASSYDVQDYYGYTF. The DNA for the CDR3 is TGTGCCAGCAGCTATGACGTACAAGACTACTATGGCTACACCTTC.

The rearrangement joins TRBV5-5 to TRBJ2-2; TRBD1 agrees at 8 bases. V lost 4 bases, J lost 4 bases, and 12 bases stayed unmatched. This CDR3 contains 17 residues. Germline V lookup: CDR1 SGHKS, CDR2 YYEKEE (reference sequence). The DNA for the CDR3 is TGTGCCAGCAGCGTAAAGCAAGAGACAGGGGTCACCGGGGAGCTGTTTTTT. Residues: CASSVKQETGVTGELFF.

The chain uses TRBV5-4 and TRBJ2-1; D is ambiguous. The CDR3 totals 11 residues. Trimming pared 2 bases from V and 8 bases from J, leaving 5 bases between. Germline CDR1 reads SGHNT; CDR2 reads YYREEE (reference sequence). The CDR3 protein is CASSFRYEQFF. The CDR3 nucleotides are TGTGCCAGCAGCTTCCGCTATGAGCAGTTCTTC. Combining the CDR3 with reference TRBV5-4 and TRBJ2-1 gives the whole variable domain ETGVTQSPTHLIKTRGQQVTLRCSSQSGHNTVSWYQQALGQGPQFIFQYYREEENGRGNFPPRFSGLQFPNYSSELNVNALELDDSALYLCASSFRYEQFFGPGTRLTVL.

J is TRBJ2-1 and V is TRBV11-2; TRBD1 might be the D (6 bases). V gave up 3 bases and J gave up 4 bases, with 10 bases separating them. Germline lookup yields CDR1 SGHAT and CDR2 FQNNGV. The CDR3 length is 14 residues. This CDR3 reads CASSFGQKYNEQFF. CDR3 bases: TGTGCCAGCAGCTTCGGACAGAAATACAATGAGCAGTTCTTC.

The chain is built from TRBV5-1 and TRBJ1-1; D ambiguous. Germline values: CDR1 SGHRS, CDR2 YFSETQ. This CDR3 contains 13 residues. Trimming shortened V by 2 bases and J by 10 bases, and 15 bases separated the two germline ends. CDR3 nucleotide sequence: TGCGCCAGCAGCTTTTCACCCGGTGATGGAGCTTTCTTT. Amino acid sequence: CASSFSPGDGAFF.

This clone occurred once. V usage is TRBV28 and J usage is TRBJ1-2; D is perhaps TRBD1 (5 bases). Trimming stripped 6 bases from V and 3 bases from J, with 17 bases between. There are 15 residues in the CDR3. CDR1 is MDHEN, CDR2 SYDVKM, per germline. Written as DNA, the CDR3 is TGTGCCAGCAGCCCCCCCTGGGTCAGGGACTATGGCTACACCTTC. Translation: CASSPPWVRDYGYTF.

As DNA, the CDR3 is TGTGCCAGCAGCCAATTTCAGACGCCGTCGGAGACCCAGTACTTC. It encodes CASSQFQTPSETQYF. J is TRBJ2-5 and V is TRBV3-1 (or the pseudogene TRBV3-2); D call uncertain. V lost 2 bases, J lost 5 bases, and 15 bases lay in between. CDR1 is LGHDT and CDR2 is YNNKEL in the germline V gene (reference sequence). This CDR3 is built from 15 residues.

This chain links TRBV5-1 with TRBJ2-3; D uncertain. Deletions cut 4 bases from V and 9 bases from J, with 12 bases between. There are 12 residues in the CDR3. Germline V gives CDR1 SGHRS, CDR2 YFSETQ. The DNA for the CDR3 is TGCGCCAGCAGCCCTTACGGGCCGACGCAGTATTTT. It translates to CASSPYGPTQYF.

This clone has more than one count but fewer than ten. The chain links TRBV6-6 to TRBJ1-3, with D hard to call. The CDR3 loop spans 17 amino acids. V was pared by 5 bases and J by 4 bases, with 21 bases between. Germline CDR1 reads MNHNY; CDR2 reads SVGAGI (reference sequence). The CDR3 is CASSQRTDITLGNTIYF. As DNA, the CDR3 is TGTGCCAGCAGTCAAAGGACGGATATTACGTTAGGAAACACCATATATTTT.

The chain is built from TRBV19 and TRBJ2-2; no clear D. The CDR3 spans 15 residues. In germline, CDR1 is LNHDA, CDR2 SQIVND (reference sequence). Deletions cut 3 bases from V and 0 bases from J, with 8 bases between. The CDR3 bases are TGTGCCAGTAGTATCGTGGGGACGAACACCGGGGAGCTGTTTTTT. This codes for CASSIVGTNTGELFF. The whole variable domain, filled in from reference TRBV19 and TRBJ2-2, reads DGGITQSPKYLFRKEGQNVTLSCEQNLNHDAMYWYRQDPGQGLRLIYYSQIVNDFQKGDIAEGYSVSREKKESFPLTVTSAQKNPTAFYLCASSIVGTNTGELFFGEGSRLTVL.

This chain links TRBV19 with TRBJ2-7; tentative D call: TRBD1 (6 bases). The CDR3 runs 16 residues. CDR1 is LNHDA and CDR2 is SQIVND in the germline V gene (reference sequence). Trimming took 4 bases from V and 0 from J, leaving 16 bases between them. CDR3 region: CASSKSGTPNSYEQYF. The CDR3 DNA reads TGTGCCAGTAGTAAATCCGGGACACCGAACTCCTACGAGCAGTACTTC.

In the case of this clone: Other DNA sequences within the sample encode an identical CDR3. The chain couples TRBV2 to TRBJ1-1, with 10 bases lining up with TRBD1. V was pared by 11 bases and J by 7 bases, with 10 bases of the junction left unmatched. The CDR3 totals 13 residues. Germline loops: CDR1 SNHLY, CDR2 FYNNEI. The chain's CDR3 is CAEGQGKSLEAFF. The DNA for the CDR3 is TGTGCCGAGGGACAGGGGAAGTCACTTGAAGCTTTCTTT.

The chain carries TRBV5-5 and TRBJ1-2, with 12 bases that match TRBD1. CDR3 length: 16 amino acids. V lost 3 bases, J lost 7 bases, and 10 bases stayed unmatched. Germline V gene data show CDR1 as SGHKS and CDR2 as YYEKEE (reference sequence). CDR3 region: CASSSGQGARIGGYTF. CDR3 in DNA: TGTGCCAGCAGCTCGGGACAGGGGGCGCGTATAGGTGGCTACACCTTC.

This CDR3 reads CASSLSAMSNEQFF. Here the CDR3 DNA reads TGTGCCAGCAGCTTAAGTGCCATGTCAAATGAGCAGTTCTTC. V is TRBV7-3 and J is TRBJ2-1; D gene uncertain. CDR1 and CDR2 from the germline V gene are SGHTA and FQGTGA. V dropped 1 base and J dropped 7 bases, with 11 bases sitting between them. This CDR3 has 14 amino acids.

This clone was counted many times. This CDR3 is CASSGGEGTEAFF. The CDR3 nucleotides are TGTGCCAGCAGCGGAGGGGAGGGGACTGAAGCTTTCTTT. The rearrangement links TRBV11-3 to TRBJ1-1, with D tentatively TRBD1 (5 bases). The CDR3 sequence is 13 residues long. Trimming removed 5 bases at V and 5 bases at J, with 12 bases between. Per germline, CDR1 SGHNT and CDR2 YENEEA.

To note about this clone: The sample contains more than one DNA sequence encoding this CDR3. DNA for the CDR3: TGCGCCAGCAGCTTCCAAGAGACCCAGTACTTC. Its protein product is CASSFQETQYF. This chain links TRBV5-1 with TRBJ2-5; D is unclear. The CDR3 is 11 amino acids. CDR1 and CDR2 (germline): SGHRS, YFSETQ. Trimming cost V 2 bases and J 1 base, with 0 bases left between them.

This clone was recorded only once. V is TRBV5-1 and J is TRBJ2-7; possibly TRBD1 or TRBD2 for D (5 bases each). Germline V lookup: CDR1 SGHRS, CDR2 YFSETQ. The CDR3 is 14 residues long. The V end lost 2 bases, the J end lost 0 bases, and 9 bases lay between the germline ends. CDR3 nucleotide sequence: TGCGCCAGCAGCTTTGAGGGGAGCTCCTACGAGCAGTACTTC. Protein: CASSFEGSSYEQYF.

CDR3 bases: TGTGCCACCAGTGTCGGGACAGGTGGAGATCAGCCCCAGCATTTT. Its protein product is CATSVGTGGDQPQHF. This chain connects TRBV24-1 to TRBJ1-5, with TRBD1 matching over 8 bases. The V segment lost 5 bases and the J segment 5 bases; nucleotides outside the gene matches: 7. The CDR3 sequence is 15 residues long. Germline loops: CDR1 KGHDR, CDR2 SFDVKD.

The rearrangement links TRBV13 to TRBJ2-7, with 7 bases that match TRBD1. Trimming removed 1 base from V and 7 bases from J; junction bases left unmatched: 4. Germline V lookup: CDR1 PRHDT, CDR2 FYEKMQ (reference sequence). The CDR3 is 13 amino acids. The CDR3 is CASSLEGAWEQYF. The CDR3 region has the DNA TGTGCCAGCAGCTTAGAGGGGGCCTGGGAGCAGTACTTC.